The rows below give T cell receptor beta chains drawn from one sample of a study of blood T cell repertoires in COVID-19. The table came from immunoSEQ multiplex PCR; TCRdb's copy has only in-frame clones and leaves some out. The table records nearly 35,000 clones, around four fifths of them present only once. The sequencing input was peripheral blood. These receptor sequences come from an older woman with acute or convalescent COVID-19. CDR3s include the opening cysteine and the closing phenylalanine or tryptophan. Each record gives: V gene, CDR3 protein.

V gene: TRBV3-1/TRBV3-2
CDR3 protein: CASSQVTGVNLYPYEQYF

V gene: TRBV18
CDR3 protein: CASSPVVALANTGELFF

V gene: TRBV4-1
CDR3 protein: CASSGRAADTQYF

V gene: TRBV2
CDR3 protein: CASSAGTGLYEQYF

V gene: TRBV5-1
CDR3 protein: CASSLSPGLQSPLHF

V gene: TRBV4-1
CDR3 protein: CASSRQGNQPQHF

V gene: TRBV3-1/TRBV3-2
CDR3 protein: CASRDGTGWGKNIQYF

V gene: TRBV28
CDR3 protein: CASSHRDRGHEQYF

V gene: TRBV5-1
CDR3 protein: CASSEGANYGYTF

V gene: TRBV2
CDR3 protein: CASTFRDRISPLHF

V gene: TRBV3-1/TRBV3-2
CDR3 protein: CASSPSDSNQPQHF

V gene: TRBV19
CDR3 protein: CATQPQGTTGELFF

V gene: TRBV9
CDR3 protein: CASMDRGGNTIYF

V gene: TRBV3-1/TRBV3-2
CDR3 protein: CASSQWSGGQTPGELFF

V gene: TRBV9
CDR3 protein: CASSERGTADTQYF

V gene: TRBV9
CDR3 protein: CASSVGTAAGNTIYF

V gene: TRBV7-3
CDR3 protein: CASSLYSSSYNEQFF

V gene: TRBV6-5
CDR3 protein: CASGRTNSNQPQHF

V gene: TRBV4-1
CDR3 protein: CASSQTVQETQYF

V gene: TRBV7-9
CDR3 protein: CASSSNRETEAFF

V gene: TRBV10-1
CDR3 protein: CASQGGNADTQYF

V gene: TRBV30
CDR3 protein: CAWSVHEGFEETQYF

V gene: TRBV28
CDR3 protein: CASSRNTEAFF

V gene: TRBV6-6
CDR3 protein: CASSSRTGTGANVLTF

V gene: TRBV7-9
CDR3 protein: CASSLVDRGGYTF

V gene: TRBV28
CDR3 protein: CASRTQGRGDEETQYF

V gene: TRBV5-1
CDR3 protein: CASSLAPGGYEQYF

V gene: TRBV7-8
CDR3 protein: CASSTSGQGYSGYTF

V gene: TRBV5-6
CDR3 protein: CASSLWRADGYTF

V gene: TRBV15
CDR3 protein: CATSRIAGGYYEQYF

V gene: TRBV20-1
CDR3 protein: CSASWRGSTDTQYF

V gene: TRBV3-1/TRBV3-2
CDR3 protein: CASNQGSGVGTDTQYF

V gene: TRBV10-1
CDR3 protein: CASSDLGTSGLPSTDTQYF

V gene: TRBV28
CDR3 protein: CASTPGEKLFF

V gene: TRBV30
CDR3 protein: CAWSVGSGTEAFF

V gene: TRBV5-1
CDR3 protein: CASSLAPGTGIDEQYF

V gene: TRBV30
CDR3 protein: CAWSRGETQYF